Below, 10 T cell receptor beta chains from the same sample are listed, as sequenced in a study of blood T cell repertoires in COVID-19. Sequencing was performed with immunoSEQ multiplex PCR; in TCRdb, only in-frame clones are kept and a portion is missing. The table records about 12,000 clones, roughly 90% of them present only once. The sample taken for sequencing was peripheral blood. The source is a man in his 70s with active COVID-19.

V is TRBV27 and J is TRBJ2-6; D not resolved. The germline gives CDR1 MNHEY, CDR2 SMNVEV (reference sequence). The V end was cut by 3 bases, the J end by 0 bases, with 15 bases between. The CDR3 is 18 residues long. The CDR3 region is CASSLRQSISSGANVLTF. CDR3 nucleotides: TGTGCCAGCAGTTTGAGGCAGTCGATTAGCTCTGGGGCCAACGTCCTGACTTTC.

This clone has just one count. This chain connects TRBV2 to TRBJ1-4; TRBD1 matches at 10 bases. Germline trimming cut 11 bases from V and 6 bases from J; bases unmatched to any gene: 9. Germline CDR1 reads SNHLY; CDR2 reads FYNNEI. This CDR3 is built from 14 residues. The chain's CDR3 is CASRGTGAYEKLFF. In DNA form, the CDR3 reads TGTGCCTCCAGGGGGACAGGGGCCTATGAAAAACTGTTTTTT.

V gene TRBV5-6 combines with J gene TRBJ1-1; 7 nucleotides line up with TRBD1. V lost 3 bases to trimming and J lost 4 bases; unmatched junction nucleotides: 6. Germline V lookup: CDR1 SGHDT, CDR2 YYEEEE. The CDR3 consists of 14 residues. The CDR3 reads CASSWGDSSTEAFF. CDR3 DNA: TGTGCCAGCAGCTGGGGGGACAGTTCCACTGAAGCTTTCTTT.

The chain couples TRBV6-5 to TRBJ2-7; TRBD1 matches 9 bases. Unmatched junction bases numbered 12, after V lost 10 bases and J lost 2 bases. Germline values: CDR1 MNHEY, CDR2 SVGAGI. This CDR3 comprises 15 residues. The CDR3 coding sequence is TGTGCCACCGCTAACCGGGACAGGGTACCCTACGAGCAGTACTTC. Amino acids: CATANRDRVPYEQYF.

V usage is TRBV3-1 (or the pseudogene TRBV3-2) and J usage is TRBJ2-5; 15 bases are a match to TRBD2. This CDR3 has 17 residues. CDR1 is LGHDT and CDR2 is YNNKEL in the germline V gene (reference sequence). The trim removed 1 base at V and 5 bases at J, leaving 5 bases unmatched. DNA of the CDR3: TGTGCCAGCAGCCAAGGGACTAGCGGGAGGGCCCGGGAGACCCAGTACTTC. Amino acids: CASSQGTSGRARETQYF.

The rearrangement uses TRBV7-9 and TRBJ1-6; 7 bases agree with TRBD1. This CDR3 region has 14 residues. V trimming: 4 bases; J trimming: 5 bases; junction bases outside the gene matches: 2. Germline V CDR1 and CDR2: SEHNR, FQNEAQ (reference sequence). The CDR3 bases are TGTGCCAGCAGCTCAGGACAGGATAATTCACCCCTCCACTTT. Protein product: CASSSGQDNSPLHF.

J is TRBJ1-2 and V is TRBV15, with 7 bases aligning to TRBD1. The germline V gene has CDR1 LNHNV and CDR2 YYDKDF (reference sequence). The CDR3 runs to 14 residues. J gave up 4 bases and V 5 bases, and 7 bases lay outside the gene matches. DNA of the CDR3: TGTGCCACCAGCGAGGGACAGCCCGGCTATGGCTACACCTTC. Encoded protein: CATSEGQPGYGYTF. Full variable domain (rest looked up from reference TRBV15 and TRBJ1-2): DAMVIQNPRYQVTQFGKPVTLSCSQTLNHNVMYWYQQKSSQAPKLLFHYYDKDFNNEADTPDNFQSRRPNTSFCFLDIRSPGLGDTAMYLCATSEGQPGYGYTFGSGTRLTVV.

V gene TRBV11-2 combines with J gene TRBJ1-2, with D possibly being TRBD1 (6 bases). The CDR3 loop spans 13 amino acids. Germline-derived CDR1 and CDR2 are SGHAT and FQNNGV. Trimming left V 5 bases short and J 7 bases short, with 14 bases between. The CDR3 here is CASSAGGAGGYTF. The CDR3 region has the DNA TGTGCCAGCAGCGCCGGGGGGGCAGGTGGCTACACCTTC.

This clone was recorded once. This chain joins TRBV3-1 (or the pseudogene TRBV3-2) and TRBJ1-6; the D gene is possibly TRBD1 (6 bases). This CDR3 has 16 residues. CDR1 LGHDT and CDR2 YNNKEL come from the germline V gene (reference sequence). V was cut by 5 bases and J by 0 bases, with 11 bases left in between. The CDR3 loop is CASSGTGSSYNSPLHF. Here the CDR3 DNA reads TGTGCCAGCAGCGGAACAGGGAGCTCCTATAATTCACCCCTCCACTTT.

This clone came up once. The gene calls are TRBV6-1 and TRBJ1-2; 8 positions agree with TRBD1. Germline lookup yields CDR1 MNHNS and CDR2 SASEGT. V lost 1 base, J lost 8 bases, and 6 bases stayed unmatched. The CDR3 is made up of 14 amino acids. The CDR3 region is CASSEVSGGSGYTF. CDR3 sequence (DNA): TGTGCCAGCAGTGAAGTGTCAGGGGGCTCGGGCTACACCTTC.